This T cell receptor (beta chain) was captured in a study of T cells in Graves' hyperthyroidism and ophthalmopathy. Whole-study findings and limits: A model of 13 V-J features distinguished ophthalmopathy from stable hyperthyroidism. Among clonotypes expanded in thyroid above 0.001, most were also found in blood.

This clonotype was seen ten or more times. Its specificity is unknown. Used for diagnoses were clinical symptoms, serum thyroxine and TRAb, thyroid ultrasound and orbital computed tomography. V was trimmed by 0 bases and J by 5 bases, leaving 15 bases between them. This CDR3 region has 15 residues. Germline lookup yields CDR1 SGHRS and CDR2 YFSETQ. Amplified TCR beta CDR3 regions came from RNA transcripts. The TCR CDR3 was amplified in a first-round RT-PCR using the HTBI primer set. TCRdb called the multiplex PCR reads again in MiXCR, with one record for every CDR3 protein. The sample holds some 650,000 distinct CDR3 sequences, around 16% seen once.

The chain joins TRBV5-1 to TRBJ2-7; no clear D. Sequencing was performed on blood. This sequence was found in a woman aged 35 to 49 with Graves' ophthalmopathy. The CDR3 here is CASSLGVVGTHEQYF. CDR3 bases: TGCGCCAGCAGCTTGGGAGTCGTGGGTACCCACGAGCAGTACTTC.